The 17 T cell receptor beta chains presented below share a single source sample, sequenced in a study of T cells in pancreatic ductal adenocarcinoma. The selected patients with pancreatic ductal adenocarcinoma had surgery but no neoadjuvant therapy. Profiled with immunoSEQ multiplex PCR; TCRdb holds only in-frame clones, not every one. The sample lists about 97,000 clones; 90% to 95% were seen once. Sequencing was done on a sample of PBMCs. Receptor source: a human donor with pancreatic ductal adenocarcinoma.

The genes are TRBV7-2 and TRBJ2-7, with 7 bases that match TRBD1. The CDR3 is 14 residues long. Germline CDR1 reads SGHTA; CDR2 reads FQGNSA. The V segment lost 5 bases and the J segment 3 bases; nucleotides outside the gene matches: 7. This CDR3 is CASSPGTVDYEQYF. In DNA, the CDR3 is TGTGCCAGCAGCCCGGGGACAGTAGACTACGAGCAGTACTTC.

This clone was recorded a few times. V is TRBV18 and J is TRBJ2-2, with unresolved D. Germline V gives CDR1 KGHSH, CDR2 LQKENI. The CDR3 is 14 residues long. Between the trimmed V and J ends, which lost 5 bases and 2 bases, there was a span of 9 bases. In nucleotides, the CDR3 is TGTGCCAGCTCATATCTACCTAACACCGGGGAGCTGTTTTTT. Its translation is CASSYLPNTGELFF.

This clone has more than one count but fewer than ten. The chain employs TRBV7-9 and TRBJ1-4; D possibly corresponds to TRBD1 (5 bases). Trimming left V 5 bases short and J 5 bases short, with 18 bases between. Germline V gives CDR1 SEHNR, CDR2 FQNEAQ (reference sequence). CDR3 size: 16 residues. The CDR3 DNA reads TGTGCCAGCAGCCCACCCCTAACAGGATTCAATGAAAAACTGTTTTTT. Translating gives CASSPPLTGFNEKLFF.

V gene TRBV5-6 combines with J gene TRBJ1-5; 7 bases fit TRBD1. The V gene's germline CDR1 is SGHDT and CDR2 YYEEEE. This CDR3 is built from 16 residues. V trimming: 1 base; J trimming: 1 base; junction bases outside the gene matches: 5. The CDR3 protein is CASSLRPGQSNQPQHF. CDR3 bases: TGTGCCAGCAGCTTGAGGCCGGGACAGAGCAATCAGCCCCAGCATTTT.

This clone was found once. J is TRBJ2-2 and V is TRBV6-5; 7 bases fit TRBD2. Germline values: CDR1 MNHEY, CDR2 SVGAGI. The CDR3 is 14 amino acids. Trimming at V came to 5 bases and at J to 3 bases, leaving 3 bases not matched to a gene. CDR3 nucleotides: TGTGCCAGCAGTCTTGGACTAGACACCGGGGAGCTGTTTTTT. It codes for CASSLGLDTGELFF.

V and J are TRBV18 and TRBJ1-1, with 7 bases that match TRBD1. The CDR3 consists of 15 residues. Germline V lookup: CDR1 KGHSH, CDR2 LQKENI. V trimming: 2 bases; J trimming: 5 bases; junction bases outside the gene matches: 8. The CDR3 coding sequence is TGTGCCAGCTCACCAACTTTGACAGGGAGGACTGAAGCTTTCTTT. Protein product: CASSPTLTGRTEAFF.

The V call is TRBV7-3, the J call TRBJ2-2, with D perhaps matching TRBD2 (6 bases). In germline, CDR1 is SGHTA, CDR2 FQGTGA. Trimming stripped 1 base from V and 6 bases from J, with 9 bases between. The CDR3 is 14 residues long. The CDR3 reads CASSLRGVSGELFF. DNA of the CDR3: TGTGCCAGCAGCTTAAGGGGGGTGTCCGGGGAGCTGTTTTTT.

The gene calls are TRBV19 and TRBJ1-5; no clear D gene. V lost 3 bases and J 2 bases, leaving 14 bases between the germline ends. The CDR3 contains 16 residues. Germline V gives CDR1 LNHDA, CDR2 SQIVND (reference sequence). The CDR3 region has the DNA TGTGCCAGTAGTATTGGTGACAATAAGGGCAATCAGCCCCAGCATTTT. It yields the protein CASSIGDNKGNQPQHF.

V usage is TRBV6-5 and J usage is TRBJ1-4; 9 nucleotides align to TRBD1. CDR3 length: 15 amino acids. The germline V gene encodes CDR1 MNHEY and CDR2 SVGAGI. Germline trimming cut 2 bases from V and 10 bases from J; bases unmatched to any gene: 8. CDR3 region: CASSYEGQGNGKLFF. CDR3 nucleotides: TGTGCCAGCAGTTACGAGGGACAGGGAAACGGAAAACTGTTTTTT.

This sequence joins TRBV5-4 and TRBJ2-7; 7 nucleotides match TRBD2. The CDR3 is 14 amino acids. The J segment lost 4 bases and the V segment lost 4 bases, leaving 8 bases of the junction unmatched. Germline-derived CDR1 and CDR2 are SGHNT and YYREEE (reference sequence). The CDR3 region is CASSPGGGSYEQYF. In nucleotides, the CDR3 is TGTGCCAGCAGCCCCGGCGGCGGGAGTTACGAGCAGTACTTC.

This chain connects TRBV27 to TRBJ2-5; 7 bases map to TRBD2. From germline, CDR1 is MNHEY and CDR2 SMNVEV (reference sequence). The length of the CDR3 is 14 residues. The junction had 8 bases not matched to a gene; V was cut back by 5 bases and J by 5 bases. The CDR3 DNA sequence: TGTGCCAGCAGTCCGCCGGGACTACAGGAGACCCAGTACTTC. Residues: CASSPPGLQETQYF.

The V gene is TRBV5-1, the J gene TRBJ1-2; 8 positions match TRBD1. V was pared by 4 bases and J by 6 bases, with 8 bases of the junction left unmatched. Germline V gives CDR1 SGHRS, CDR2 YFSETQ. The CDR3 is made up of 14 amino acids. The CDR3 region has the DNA TGCGCCAGCAGCGGCGGACAGGGAGCGGATGGCTACACCTTC. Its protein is CASSGGQGADGYTF.

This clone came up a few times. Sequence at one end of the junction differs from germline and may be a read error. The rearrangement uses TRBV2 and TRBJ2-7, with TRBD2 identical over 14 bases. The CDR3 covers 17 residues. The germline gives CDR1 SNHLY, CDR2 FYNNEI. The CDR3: CASSEELWGLAGVEQYF. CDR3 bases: TGTGCCAGCAGCGAAGAACTGTGGGGACTAGCGGGAGTGGAGCAGTACTTC.

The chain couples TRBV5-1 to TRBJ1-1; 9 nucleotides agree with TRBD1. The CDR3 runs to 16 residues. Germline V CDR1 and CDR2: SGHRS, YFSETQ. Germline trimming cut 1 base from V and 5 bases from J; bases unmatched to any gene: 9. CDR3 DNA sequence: TGCGCCAGCAGCTTGACAGGGGGCAGGCTACGGACTGAAGCTTTCTTT. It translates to CASSLTGGRLRTEAFF.

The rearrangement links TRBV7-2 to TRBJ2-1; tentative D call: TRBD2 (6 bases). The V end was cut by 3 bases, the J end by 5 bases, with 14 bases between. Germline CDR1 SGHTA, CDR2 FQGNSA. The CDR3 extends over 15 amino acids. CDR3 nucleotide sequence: TGTGCCAGCAGCTTGAAGGGCGGGGCAAACAATGAGCAGTTCTTC. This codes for CASSLKGGANNEQFF.

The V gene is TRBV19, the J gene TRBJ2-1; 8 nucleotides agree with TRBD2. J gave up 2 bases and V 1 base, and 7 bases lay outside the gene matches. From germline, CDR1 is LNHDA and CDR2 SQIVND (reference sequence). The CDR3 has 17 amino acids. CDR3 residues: CASSIVGREVPYNEQFF. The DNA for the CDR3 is TGTGCCAGTAGTATAGTTGGGCGGGAGGTCCCCTACAATGAGCAGTTCTTC.

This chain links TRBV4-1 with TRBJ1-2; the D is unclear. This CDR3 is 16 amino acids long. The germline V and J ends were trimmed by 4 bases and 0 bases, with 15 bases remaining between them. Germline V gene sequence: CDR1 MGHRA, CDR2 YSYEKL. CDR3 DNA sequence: TGCGCCAGCAGCCGGACCTGGACTCTGTCTAACTATGGCTACACCTTC. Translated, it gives CASSRTWTLSNYGYTF.